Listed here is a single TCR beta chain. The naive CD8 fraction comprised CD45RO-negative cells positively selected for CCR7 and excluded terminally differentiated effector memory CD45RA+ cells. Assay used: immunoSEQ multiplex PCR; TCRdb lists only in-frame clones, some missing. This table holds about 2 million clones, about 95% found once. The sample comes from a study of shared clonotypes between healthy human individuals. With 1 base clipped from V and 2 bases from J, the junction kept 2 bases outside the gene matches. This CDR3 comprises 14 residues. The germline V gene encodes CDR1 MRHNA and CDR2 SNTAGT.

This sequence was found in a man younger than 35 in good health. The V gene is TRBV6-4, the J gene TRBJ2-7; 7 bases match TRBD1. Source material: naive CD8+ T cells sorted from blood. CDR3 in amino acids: CASSDLGQTYEQYF. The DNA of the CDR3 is TGTGCCAGCAGTGACTTGGGACAGACCTACGAGCAGTACTTC.